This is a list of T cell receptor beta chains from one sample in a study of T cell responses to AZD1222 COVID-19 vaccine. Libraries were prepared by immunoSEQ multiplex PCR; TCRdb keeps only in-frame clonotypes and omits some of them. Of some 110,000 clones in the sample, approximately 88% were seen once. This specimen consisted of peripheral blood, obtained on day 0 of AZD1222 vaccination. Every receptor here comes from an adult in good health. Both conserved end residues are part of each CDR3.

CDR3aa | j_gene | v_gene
CASSESGYEQYF | TRBJ2-7 | TRBV6-1
CATSDEDQAEQYF | TRBJ2-7 | TRBV24-1
CASSYGSGPTYEQYF | TRBJ2-7 | TRBV27
CASSPGSQRSTDTQYF | TRBJ2-3 | TRBV18
CASSIPGTGDYEQYF | TRBJ2-7 | TRBV19
CASSPRGSSYNEQFF | TRBJ2-1 | TRBV27
CASSQDSVRALGMYTQYF | TRBJ2-3 | TRBV4-1
CASSLTENTEAFF | TRBJ1-1 | TRBV7-9
CASSHYLGETQYF | TRBJ2-5 | TRBV4-3
CASLNRVSEAFF | TRBJ1-1 | TRBV10-2
CASSLGQKHYGYTF | TRBJ1-2 | TRBV5-6
CASSPQGQGGSPLHF | TRBJ1-6 | TRBV18
CASSFYRGADNEQFF | TRBJ2-1 | TRBV19
CASRGGRGTDTQYF | TRBJ2-3 | TRBV28
CASSLYRLSGANVLTF | TRBJ2-6 | TRBV5-4
CASRTWEGTASAGYTF | TRBJ1-2 | TRBV4-1
CASMASGETQYF | TRBJ2-5 | TRBV6-5
CASSQVRQGNEQYF | TRBJ2-7 | TRBV14
CASSPRDLATDTQYF | TRBJ2-3 | TRBV28
CASRSGTRDNEQFF | TRBJ2-1 | TRBV28
CASSFPISSLAGGSNEQFF | TRBJ2-1 | TRBV28
CASKGPNTGELFF | TRBJ2-2 | TRBV7-9
CASSMGTAYSNQPQHF | TRBJ1-5 | TRBV19